This note documents a single T cell receptor (beta chain) sequence. The antigen is unknown. The data stem from a study of graft-versus-host responses after intestinal transplantation. The assay was immunoSEQ multiplex PCR, and TCRdb's table has in-frame clones only and misses some. The table shows under 150,000 clones, with less than 95% occurring only once. V lost 10 bases, J lost 2 bases, and 16 bases stayed unmatched. The germline V gene has CDR1 WNHNN and CDR2 SYGVQD (reference sequence). This CDR3 is built from 17 residues. The chain uses TRBV10-1 and TRBJ2-2, with 7 bases fitting TRBD2. This specimen consisted of unstimulated CD4+ T cells sorted from spleen or lymph node cells, obtained before intestinal transplant. The sequence derives from a human donor who received an intestinal transplant. The CDR3, as DNA: TGCGCCAACTACCGTCTAGCGGCTGAGAGAAACACCGGGGAGCTGTTTTTT. Its protein is CANYRLAAERNTGELFF.